This TCR beta chain was identified in a study of shared clonotypes between healthy human individuals. Trimming shortened V by 1 base and J by 8 bases, and 12 bases separated the two germline ends. CDR3 length: 14 residues. The V gene's germline CDR1 is SGHNT and CDR2 YENEEA. Deep was the level used in running the assay. The genomic DNA of each subset was split evenly across several immunoSEQ plates. Scientists sequenced DNA from unsorted PBMC on ten immunoSEQ deep assay plates. Authors' analysis steps: Junction-only sequences without quality scores were provided by ImmunoSEQ, so filtering was different. Assay: immunoSEQ multiplex PCR; the TCRdb copy retains only in-frame clones and omits some. V and J calls plus clone size are reproduced from that table; the DNA served to infer D and trimming. The sample contains about 600,000 clones, around 76% of which appear only once.

J is TRBJ2-1 and V is TRBV11-3; weak D call: TRBD2 (6 bases). This TCR was sampled from a woman between 40 and 55 years old in good health. Some clones in this sample may be carry-over from other donors' samples. The sequencing input was PBMCs. CDR3 sequence: CASSLGSVADEQFF. CDR3 DNA: TGTGCCAGCAGCTTAGGGTCGGTAGCGGATGAGCAGTTCTTC.